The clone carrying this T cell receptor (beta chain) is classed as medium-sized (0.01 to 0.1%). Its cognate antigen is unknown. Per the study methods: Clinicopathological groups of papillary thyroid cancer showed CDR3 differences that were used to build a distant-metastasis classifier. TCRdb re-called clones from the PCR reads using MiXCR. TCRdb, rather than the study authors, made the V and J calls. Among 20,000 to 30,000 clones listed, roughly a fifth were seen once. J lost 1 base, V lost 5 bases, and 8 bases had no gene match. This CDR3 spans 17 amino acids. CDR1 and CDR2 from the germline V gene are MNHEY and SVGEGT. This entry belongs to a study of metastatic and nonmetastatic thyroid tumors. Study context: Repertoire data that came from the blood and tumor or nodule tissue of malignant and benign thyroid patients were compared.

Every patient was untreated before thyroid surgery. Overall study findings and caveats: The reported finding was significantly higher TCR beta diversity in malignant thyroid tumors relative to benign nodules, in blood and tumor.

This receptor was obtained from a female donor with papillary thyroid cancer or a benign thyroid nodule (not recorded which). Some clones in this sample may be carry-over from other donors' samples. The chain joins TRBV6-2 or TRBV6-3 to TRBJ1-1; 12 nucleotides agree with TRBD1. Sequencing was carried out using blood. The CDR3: CASSMMGTGGQNTEAFF. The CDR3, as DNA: TGTGCCAGCAGTATGATGGGGACAGGGGGCCAGAACACTGAAGCTTTCTTT.